This TCR beta chain originates from a study of blood T cell repertoires in COVID-19 (dated by TCRdb to the early 2020s). The study in broad terms: Collaborator samples came from the United States, Italy and Spain and covered acute and convalescent phases of COVID-19. Where available, HLA class I and class II types were obtained from metadata supplied by the sample provider rather than from assay-based typing. The repertoires were made available in a free public database intended to serve as a resource for research on the immune response to SARS-CoV-2. The material from the prospective study consisted of cDNA or gDNA derived from T cells, B-cell-depleted T cells, or PBMCs. Samples were obtained from the ongoing ImmuneRACE study (first 160 participants) and from 1,254 subjects provided by 6 global collaborators. Subjects who had been exposed to COVID-19, were actively infected with it, or had recovered from it provided the deeply sampled blood TCRbeta repertoires that made up the dataset. The sample metadata nearly always contained a de-identified subject ID, COVID-19 status, age in years and sex.

Notes on this clone: Its specific antigen is unknown. It has no much larger one-base neighbor in the sample; base qualities were not kept.

What the study reported, not specific to this receptor: Clinical and demographic metadata were provided uncurated, with the amount varying by source and participant.

The germline ends are 16 bases apart after V is trimmed by 0 bases and J by 5 bases. From a lookup of the germline V gene (reference sequence), CDR1 and CDR2 are LGHDT and YNNKEL. The CDR3 has 16 amino acids, counting the end cysteine and phenylalanine. The entry retains the CDR3 DNA only, 48 bases that are in frame from base 1. The immunoSEQ Assay, a bias-controlled multiplex PCR, was used to amplify TCRbeta CDR3 regions from genomic DNA. The source study handled its data this way. The number of nucleated cells in each sample was estimated by amplification of reference gene primers within the assay. To quantify the absolute abundance of each unique TCRbeta CDR3 rearrangement, sequence reads were collapsed and filtered. For each sample, productive Simpson clonality was calculated by taking the square root of Simpson's diversity index across productive rearrangements. TCRdb obtained this table from immuneACCESS and retained in-frame rearrangements with V and J assigned. These tables miss some clones; where compared with another copy, unresolved V genes account for less than half of the shortfall, and the remainder is unexplained. The D gene and trimming were derived from the DNA, and the V and J assignments and clone size from that table. The sample profile shows roughly 400,000 clones; 85% to 90% of them were found once. The ten largest clones represent roughly 10% of the sample.

Participants in the prospective study were enrolled through a virtual design, were aged roughly 18 to 100 years, and lived in some 24 United States geographic areas. In the prospective study, cohorts were assigned on the basis of participant-reported clinical history obtained from a screening survey and a study questionnaire. Recovered participants in ImmuneRACE Cohort 3 were defined by two consecutive negative NP/OP PCR tests, clearance by a healthcare professional, or resolution of symptoms. In the prospective study, mobile phlebotomists collected whole blood, serum and a nasopharyngeal or oropharyngeal swab from each participant. Prospective study participants could optionally give additional blood draws and questionnaires over a 2-month period. Before DNA extraction, blood samples from the prospective study were shipped at room temperature or frozen.

The TCR sequence derives from a woman between 50 and 59 years old who had recovered from COVID-19. The chain links TRBV3-1 (or the pseudogene TRBV3-2) with TRBJ2-5; the D gene cannot be resolved reliably. The sample was PBMCs or T cells enriched from blood (not recorded which). The bases read TGTGCCAGCAGCCAAGAAACCCCTTCCGGGTGGGAGACCCAGTACTTC. It codes for CASSQETPSGWETQYF.